Here is one T cell receptor beta chain with its context. Germline V CDR1 and CDR2: SGHNT, YENEEA. The CDR3 contains 15 residues. Trimming cost V 5 bases and J 2 bases, with 13 bases left between them. The record originates from a study of blood T cell repertoires in COVID-19. Clones were read by immunoSEQ multiplex PCR, and TCRdb kept only the in-frame ones, dropping some. The sample contains about 250,000 clones, about 83% of which appear only once. The sample was peripheral blood. The V gene is TRBV11-3, the J gene TRBJ1-5; D not certain. The TCR originated in a man in his forties or fifties with acute or convalescent COVID-19. CDR3: CASSVGAWRNQPQHF. The CDR3 coding sequence is TGTGCCAGCAGCGTTGGTGCCTGGCGCAATCAGCCCCAGCATTTT.